This T cell receptor (beta chain) was captured in a study of CD8 T cells in ankylosing spondylitis. Deletions cut 7 bases from V and 4 bases from J, with 8 bases between. The CDR3 is 11 amino acids. Germline V gene data show CDR1 as SNHLY and CDR2 as FYNNEI. This clonotype was seen ten or more times. It was by quantitative 5'-RACE with molecular barcodes that TCR beta libraries were made. MiXCR was run by TCRdb on the 5' RACE reads, yielding one entry per CDR3 protein. The sample lists 40,000 or so distinct CDR3 sequences; approximately 11% were seen once. The chain couples TRBV2 to TRBJ2-7, with TRBD2 as a possible D gene (6 bases). This receptor was taken from a male donor with ankylosing spondylitis or in good health (not recorded which). The sample was blood, either unsorted or a sorted T cell fraction (not recorded which). CDR3 in DNA: TGTGCCAGCATCGCGGGGTACGAGCAGTACTTC. This gives the protein CASIAGYEQYF.